This passage covers 9 T cell receptor beta chains from one sample sequenced in a study of cytomegalovirus exposure and HLA in healthy donors. The PCR ran on 60 Vbeta and 13 Jbeta primers. Assay used: immunoSEQ multiplex PCR; TCRdb lists only in-frame clones, some missing. The sample lists some 190,000 clones, approximately 80% seen once, with approximately 2.4% in the top ten. The sample consisted of PBMCs. These receptors all stem from a male donor in good health and CMV-seronegative.

The chain employs TRBV19 and TRBJ2-7; 8 bases fit TRBD2. This CDR3 region has 14 residues. Unmatched junction bases numbered 3, after V lost 2 bases and J lost 3 bases. Germline V gene lookup returns CDR1 LNHDA and CDR2 SQIVND (reference sequence). CDR3 region: CASSILAGFYEQYF. CDR3 DNA: TGTGCCAGTAGTATACTAGCGGGCTTCTACGAGCAGTACTTC.

This chain links TRBV15 with TRBJ2-5; TRBD1 matches at 7 bases. The CDR3 spans 15 residues. The germline gives CDR1 LNHNV, CDR2 YYDKDF (reference sequence). V trimming: 1 base; J trimming: 5 bases; junction bases outside the gene matches: 7. The CDR3 sequence is CATSRVQGQGETQYF. The DNA for the CDR3 is TGTGCCACCAGCAGAGTACAGGGGCAAGGGGAGACCCAGTACTTC.

A single count supports this clone. The chain employs TRBV4-3 and TRBJ2-1; 9 bases are a match to TRBD2. With V trimmed by 0 bases and J by 12 bases, 0 bases remained unmatched. Germline V gene lookup returns CDR1 LGHNA and CDR2 YSLEER. The CDR3 has 12 amino acids. The CDR3 region has the DNA TGCGCCAGCAGCCAAGATAGCGGGAGGCAGTTCTTC. This translates into CASSQDSGRQFF.

The gene calls are TRBV28 and TRBJ2-7; weak D call: TRBD1 (6 bases). CDR1 and CDR2 from the germline V gene are MDHEN and SYDVKM. Deletions cut 3 bases from V and 6 bases from J, with 15 bases between. The CDR3 totals 14 residues. The CDR3 sequence is CASSLGAFSSEQYF. The CDR3 bases are TGTGCCAGCAGTTTGGGGGCATTCAGTAGCGAGCAGTACTTC. The entire variable domain, with the rest obtained from reference TRBV28 and TRBJ2-7, is as follows: DVKVTQSSRYLVKRTGEKVFLECVQDMDHENMFWYRQDPGLGLRLIYFSYDVKMKEKGDIPEGYSVSREKKERFSLILESASTNQTSMYLCASSLGAFSSEQYFGPGTRLTVT.

This clone was seen a few times. This chain links TRBV7-9 with TRBJ1-2; no definite D call. The CDR3 extends over 11 amino acids. V was shortened by 3 bases and J by 3 bases, with 2 bases between the two germline ends. Germline CDR1 and CDR2: SEHNR and FQNEAQ (reference sequence). The CDR3 is CASSFDYGYTF. The CDR3 bases are TGTGCCAGCAGCTTCGACTATGGCTACACCTTC.

The rearrangement joins TRBV19 to TRBJ1-4, with TRBD1 as a possible D gene (5 bases). The CDR3 runs to 18 residues. Germline CDR1 and CDR2: LNHDA and SQIVND (reference sequence). Trimming took 5 bases from V and 8 from J, leaving 27 bases between them. The DNA of the CDR3 is TGTGCCAGTAGTCCCTACTTTCCGGGACTGGGCTTAGTCGAAAAACTGTTTTTT. It encodes CASSPYFPGLGLVEKLFF.

Only a few counts were recorded for this clone. The V call is TRBV30, the J call TRBJ2-7; weak D call: TRBD2 (6 bases). The CDR3 runs to 13 residues. In germline, CDR1 is GTSNPN, CDR2 SVGIG (reference sequence). Trimming took off 2 bases at V and 7 bases at J, with 15 bases between the two ends. The CDR3 reads CAWSWGLDVEQYF. The CDR3 coding sequence is TGTGCCTGGAGTTGGGGACTCGACGTGGAGCAGTACTTC.

The rearrangement joins TRBV15 to TRBJ2-3; 8 bases map to TRBD2. This CDR3 is built from 14 residues. The J segment lost 3 bases and the V segment lost 4 bases, leaving 3 bases of the junction unmatched. The germline V gene encodes CDR1 LNHNV and CDR2 YYDKDF (reference sequence). CDR3 sequence (DNA): TGTGCCACCAGCAAACGACTAGCGACAGATACGCAGTATTTT. Translation: CATSKRLATDTQYF. Filled out from reference TRBV15 and TRBJ2-3, the complete variable domain reads DAMVIQNPRYQVTQFGKPVTLSCSQTLNHNVMYWYQQKSSQAPKLLFHYYDKDFNNEADTPDNFQSRRPNTSFCFLDIRSPGLGDTAMYLCATSKRLATDTQYFGPGTRLTVL.

The rearrangement joins TRBV12-2 to TRBJ2-5; TRBD2, as called in the table, went unchecked against the DNA. TRBV12-2 is assigned pseudogene status. This CDR3 has 18 amino acids. CDR3 residues: CASRTGTSGSRSQETQYF. As DNA, the CDR3 is TGTGCAAGTCGCACCGGGACTAGCGGGAGCAGGTCCCAAGAGACCCAGTACTTC.